Each of the 22 T cell receptor beta chains below was sequenced from the same sample in a study of blood T cell repertoires in COVID-19. The assay was immunoSEQ multiplex PCR, and TCRdb's table has in-frame clones only and misses some. Here the sample spans about 24,000 clones, 89% being singletons. Sequenced input: peripheral blood. The receptors derive from a human donor in a cohort sampled during active COVID-19.

This chain uses TRBV10-2 with TRBJ2-7, with 7 bases lining up with TRBD1. CDR1 and CDR2 (germline): WSHSY, SAAADI. Trimming at V came to 4 bases and at J to 2 bases, leaving 2 bases not matched to a gene. The CDR3 runs to 13 residues. As DNA, the CDR3 is TGCGCCAGCAGTGGGGACAGCCCCTACGAGCAGTACTTC. Amino acid sequence: CASSGDSPYEQYF.

This clone is a singleton in its sample. This chain uses TRBV18 with TRBJ2-5, with D hard to call. This CDR3 has 13 amino acids. Between the trimmed V and J ends, which lost 6 bases and 3 bases, there was a span of 11 bases. Germline loops: CDR1 KGHSH, CDR2 LQKENI. The CDR3 sequence: CASSRLPKETQYF. CDR3 in DNA: TGTGCCAGCTCCAGACTGCCCAAAGAGACCCAGTACTTC.

V and J are TRBV2 and TRBJ2-7; 7 bases line up with TRBD1. The CDR3 is 13 residues long. The V segment lost 5 bases and the J segment 2 bases; nucleotides outside the gene matches: 3. CDR1 and CDR2 from the germline V gene are SNHLY and FYNNEI. Here the CDR3 reads CASSQTGTYEQYF. CDR3 coding DNA: TGTGCCAGCAGTCAGACAGGGACCTACGAGCAGTACTTC.

The chain couples TRBV19 to TRBJ1-5, with 10 bases matching TRBD1. V trimming: 6 bases; J trimming: 0 bases; junction bases outside the gene matches: 11. Germline-derived CDR1 and CDR2 are LNHDA and SQIVND (reference sequence). This CDR3 region has 18 residues. The CDR3 loop is CASRETGGTGFSNQPQHF. CDR3 nucleotide sequence: TGTGCCAGTAGGGAGACAGGGGGCACCGGCTTTAGCAATCAGCCCCAGCATTTT. Supplemented by reference TRBV19 and TRBJ1-5, the full variable domain reads DGGITQSPKYLFRKEGQNVTLSCEQNLNHDAMYWYRQDPGQGLRLIYYSQIVNDFQKGDIAEGYSVSREKKESFPLTVTSAQKNPTAFYLCASRETGGTGFSNQPQHFGDGTRLSIL.

This clone was recorded once. The chain combines TRBV24-1 with TRBJ2-1; the D gene is possibly TRBD1 (6 bases). The CDR3 runs to 18 residues. Germline V gene sequence: CDR1 KGHDR, CDR2 SFDVKD. V dropped 12 bases and J dropped 0 bases, with 26 bases sitting between them. The CDR3 DNA reads as TGTGCCGACGACCCGACAGGTCTCAACTGGAGCTCCTACAATGAGCAGTTCTTC. Amino acids: CADDPTGLNWSSYNEQFF.

A note on this clone: At one end, the junction sequence differs from germline, possibly due to a read error. This chain connects TRBV6-4 to TRBJ1-1, with no clear D. CDR3 length equals 14 residues. Per germline, CDR1 MRHNA and CDR2 SNTAGT. This CDR3 is CATSPSPGNTEAFF. DNA of the CDR3: TGTGCCACCAGTCCCAGCCCAGGGAACACTGAAGCTTTCTTT.

The V gene is TRBV18, the J gene TRBJ1-5; no definite D call. Germline V gives CDR1 KGHSH, CDR2 LQKENI. Trimming pared 2 bases from V and 2 bases from J, leaving 10 bases between. CDR3 length: 15 amino acids. CDR3 sequence: CASSPGPGGNQPQHF. The CDR3, as DNA: TGTGCCAGCTCACCAGGTCCCGGGGGCAATCAGCCCCAGCATTTT.

V usage is TRBV11-1 and J usage is TRBJ2-7, with 7 bases identical to TRBD1. After removal of 5 bases from V and 3 bases from J, the junction contained 4 bases not matched to a gene. Germline assignment: CDR1 SGHAT and CDR2 FQDESV (reference sequence). CDR3 length equals 13 residues. Here the CDR3 reads CASSRQGVYEQYF. The DNA for the CDR3 is TGTGCCAGCAGCAGACAGGGTGTCTACGAGCAGTACTTC.

The V gene is TRBV19, the J gene TRBJ1-5; 9 bases line up with TRBD1. Trimming cost V 5 bases and J 6 bases; bases outside gene matches: 11. The CDR3 is made up of 16 amino acids. From germline, CDR1 is LNHDA and CDR2 SQIVND (reference sequence). The CDR3 loop reads CASSPGDRDFAQPQHF. DNA for the CDR3: TGTGCCAGTAGTCCGGGGGACAGGGATTTCGCTCAGCCCCAGCATTTT.

V and J are TRBV5-1 and TRBJ2-5; TRBD1 matches at 7 bases. CDR3 length: 13 amino acids. Germline V lookup: CDR1 SGHRS, CDR2 YFSETQ. The V segment lost 3 bases and the J segment 4 bases; nucleotides outside the gene matches: 3. CDR3 residues: CASSSTGVETQYF. In nucleotides, the CDR3 is TGCGCCAGCAGCTCTACAGGGGTAGAGACCCAGTACTTC.

The chain employs TRBV6-5 and TRBJ2-1, with D possibly TRBD2 on 6 matching bases. This CDR3 comprises 15 residues. V gave up 6 bases and J gave up 8 bases, with 20 bases separating them. Per the germline V gene, CDR1 is MNHEY and CDR2 is SVGAGI. The DNA of the CDR3 is TGTGCCAGCAGCCGGCAGAAGGGAGGAGTCGATGAGCAGTTCTTC. Translation: CASSRQKGGVDEQFF.

The chain employs TRBV4-1 and TRBJ1-2, with D perhaps matching TRBD1 (6 bases). CDR3 length: 16 residues. CDR1 MGHRA and CDR2 YSYEKL come from the germline V gene. V lost 0 bases and J 0 bases, leaving 11 bases between the germline ends. CDR3 sequence: CASSQEGGRPNYGYTF. The DNA of the CDR3 is TGCGCCAGCAGCCAAGAGGGGGGGCGCCCTAACTATGGCTACACCTTC.

This chain uses TRBV6-1 with TRBJ2-7; 9 bases are a match to TRBD1. The germline gives CDR1 MNHNS, CDR2 SASEGT. The CDR3 has 15 residues. Losses at the gene ends were 2 bases for V and 5 bases for J; bases not matched to a gene: 7. The CDR3 DNA is TGTGCCAGCAGTGAATTTGGAGACAGGGGGGACGAGCAGTACTTC. Translating it yields CASSEFGDRGDEQYF.

The chain carries TRBV7-2 and TRBJ1-5; D is unclear. The CDR3 consists of 16 residues. With 1 base removed from V and 6 bases from J, the gap between germline ends came to 16 bases. In germline, CDR1 is SGHTA, CDR2 FQGNSA. The DNA of the CDR3 is TGTGCCAGCAGCTTAGGGCCATCGGGGTTGGGTCAGCCCCAGCATTTT. It encodes CASSLGPSGLGQPQHF.

This clone turned up a few times. The chain joins TRBV5-1 to TRBJ2-3, with D unresolved. Germline CDR1 reads SGHRS; CDR2 reads YFSETQ. CDR3 size: 15 residues. Trimming stripped 7 bases from V and 0 bases from J, with 15 bases between. CDR3 sequence reads: CASADGLPSTDTQYF. CDR3 sequence (DNA): TGCGCCAGCGCTGATGGGCTTCCTAGCACAGATACGCAGTATTTT.

The V call is TRBV10-3, the J call TRBJ2-2, with 12 nucleotides matching TRBD2. Germline V lookup: CDR1 ENHRY, CDR2 SYGVKD. With 0 bases clipped from V and 5 bases from J, the junction kept 1 base outside the gene matches. The CDR3 covers 16 residues. The CDR3 coding sequence is TGTGCCATCAGTGAGTCAACTAGCGGGAGGACCGGGGAGCTGTTTTTT. Protein: CAISESTSGRTGELFF.

This chain connects TRBV3-1 (or the pseudogene TRBV3-2) to TRBJ2-3; TRBD2 matches 8 bases. CDR1 and CDR2 (germline): LGHDT, YNNKEL (reference sequence). V trimming: 1 base; J trimming: 2 bases; junction bases outside the gene matches: 14. This CDR3 is 19 amino acids long. The CDR3 spells CASSQVIPTSGRPTDTQYF. The CDR3 DNA reads TGTGCCAGCAGCCAAGTGATTCCTACTAGCGGCCGACCCACAGATACGCAGTATTTT.

The chain recombines TRBV21-1 with TRBJ2-1; the table names TRBD2, a call not compared with the DNA. TRBV21-1 is a pseudogene locus. This CDR3 spans 14 amino acids. The chain's CDR3 is CASSKAYFYNEQFF. The CDR3 DNA sequence: TGTGCCAGCAGCAAAGCCTATTTCTACAATGAGCAGTTCTTC.

The chain couples TRBV18 to TRBJ2-7, with D perhaps TRBD1 (6 bases). This CDR3 spans 14 amino acids. Between the trimmed V and J ends, which lost 4 bases and 1 base, there was a span of 11 bases. Looked up from germline, CDR1 is KGHSH and CDR2 is LQKENI. The CDR3, as DNA: TGTGCCAGCTCACTTAAGGACAGATCCTACGAGCAGTACTTC. Its translation is CASSLKDRSYEQYF.

V gene TRBV2 combines with J gene TRBJ2-1; 7 bases match TRBD2. Trimming took 6 bases from V and 4 from J; bases not matched to a gene: 12. The length of the CDR3 is 16 residues. Germline-derived CDR1 and CDR2 are SNHLY and FYNNEI. CDR3 in DNA: TGTGCCAGCAGGACCCACGGGGCGGGGGTGTACAATGAGCAGTTCTTC. Protein sequence: CASRTHGAGVYNEQFF.

The chain is built from TRBV6-1 and TRBJ1-4, with a possible D match to TRBD1 (5 bases). The length of the CDR3 is 16 residues. Germline V gives CDR1 MNHNS, CDR2 SASEGT. V shed 1 base and J shed 8 bases, with 17 bases lying between them. CDR3 nucleotide sequence: TGTGCCAGCAGTGAAGATAGGGGCCGGGGAGGGGAAAAACTGTTTTTT. Translating it yields CASSEDRGRGGEKLFF.

This chain joins TRBV28 and TRBJ1-1, with a tentative D call TRBD1 (5 bases). V was clipped by 7 bases and J by 6 bases, with 18 bases between them. The length of the CDR3 is 14 residues. CDR1 MDHEN and CDR2 SYDVKM come from the germline V gene. In DNA, the CDR3 is TGTGCCAGCATGGGACCCTTCCGGGGGGCTGAAGCTTTCTTT. Its translation is CASMGPFRGAEAFF.